This T cell receptor (beta chain) was found in a study of beta chain features in type 1 diabetes. Study overall: Similarity in age, gender and cell yields was seen between patients and healthy donors. Whole-study results and caveats: Fewer junction insertions and more nucleotide deletions appeared in type 1 diabetes patients. TCRB CDR3s were moderately but significantly shorter in Type 1 diabetes patients in all four CD4+ subsets. In patients and controls equally, PCR might favor templates that are shorter.

One heparinised blood draw averaging approximately 100 mL was given by each donor. This clone came up a few times. What it binds is unknown. What was sequenced were expressed TCRB transcripts, since all of the isolated RNA had been reverse transcribed. Sequenced by immunoSEQ multiplex PCR; TCRdb stores in-frame clones only, minus some. The sample yields about 190,000 clones, 6% to 9% seen once. This TCR derives from a man aged 18-30 years with type 1 diabetes. Sequenced material: central memory CD4+ T cells from blood.

Written as DNA, the CDR3 is TGTGCCAGCACCCACCCGACAGAGAGGCCCGGGGAGCTGTTTTTT. Translation: CASTHPTERPGELFF. This chain uses TRBV28 with TRBJ2-2, with D possibly TRBD1 on 5 matching bases. Germline V gene sequence: CDR1 MDHEN, CDR2 SYDVKM. V was shortened by 7 bases and J by 6 bases, with 18 bases between the two germline ends. CDR3 length: 15 residues.